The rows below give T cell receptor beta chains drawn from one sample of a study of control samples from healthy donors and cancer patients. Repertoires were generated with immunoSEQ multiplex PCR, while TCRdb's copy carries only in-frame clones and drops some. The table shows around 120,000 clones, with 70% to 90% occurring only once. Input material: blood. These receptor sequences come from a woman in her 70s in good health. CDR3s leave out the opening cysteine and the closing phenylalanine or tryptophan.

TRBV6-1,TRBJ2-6,ASSDKSGGGANVLT
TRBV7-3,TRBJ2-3,ASSRGDTQY
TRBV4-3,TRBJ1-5,ASSQDPWGGAGNQPQH
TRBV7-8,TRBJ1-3,ASSLDRPGGTGNTIY
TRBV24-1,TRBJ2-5,ATSDADRGARETQY
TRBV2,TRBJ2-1,ASRAGTSVLFFNEQF
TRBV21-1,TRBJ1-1,ASSERGTGGPGNTEAF
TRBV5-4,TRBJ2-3,ASSLVGVVDTQY
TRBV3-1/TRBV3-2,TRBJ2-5,ASSPFGGGLETQY
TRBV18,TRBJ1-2,ASSPITGTVGGLRGYT
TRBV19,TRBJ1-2,ASSHAGVSNYGYT
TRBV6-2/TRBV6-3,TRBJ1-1,ASSYLGMNTEAF
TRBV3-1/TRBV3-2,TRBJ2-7,ASSGGTYEQY
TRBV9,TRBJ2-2,ASSVTGTANTGELF
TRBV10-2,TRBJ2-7,ASSEGGRTYEQY
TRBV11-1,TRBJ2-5,ASSPDRPGTQY
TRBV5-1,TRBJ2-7,ASSLDRVYEQY
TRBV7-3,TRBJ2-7,ASSRTGVTRSSEQY
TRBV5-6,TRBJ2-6,ASSLTGSGANVLT
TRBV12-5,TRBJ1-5,ASGLVLGGWGNQPQH
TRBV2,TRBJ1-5,ASSATGSGQPQH
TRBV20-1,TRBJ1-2,SASSTEDNYGYT
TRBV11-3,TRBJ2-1,ASSSDRGPSQRQF
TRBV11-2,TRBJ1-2,ASSLVPGGHGYT
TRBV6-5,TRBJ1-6,ASAREGDSPLH
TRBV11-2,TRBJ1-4,ASSRDRANEKLF
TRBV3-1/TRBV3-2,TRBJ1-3,ASSLRTVGNTIY
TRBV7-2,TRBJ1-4,ASSLGAREKLF
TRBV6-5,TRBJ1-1,ASGAETENTEAF
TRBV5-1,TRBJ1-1,ASTLDRADTEAF
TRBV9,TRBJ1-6,ASSGGPSVSPLH
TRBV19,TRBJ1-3,ASSRASGNTIY
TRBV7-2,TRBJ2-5,ASSLPPESQETQY
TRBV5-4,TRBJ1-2,ASSQQVRNGYT
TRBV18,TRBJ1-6,ASSPRDTGESPLH
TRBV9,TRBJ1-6,ASSVGTGGSYNSPLH
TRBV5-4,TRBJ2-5,ASSRLAGRQETQY
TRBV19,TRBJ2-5,ASSIGAAGEETQY
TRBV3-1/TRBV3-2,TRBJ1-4,ASSHHKGQNEKLF
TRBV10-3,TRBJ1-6,AISDRTLLSPLH
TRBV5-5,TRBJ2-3,ASSFLAGITDTQY
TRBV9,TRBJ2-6,ASSSTVAGANVLT
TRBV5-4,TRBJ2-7,ASSLALTGSVREQY
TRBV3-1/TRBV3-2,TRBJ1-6,ASSQPHGQGYNSPLH
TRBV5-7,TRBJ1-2,ASSNRDRRDYGYT
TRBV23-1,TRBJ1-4,ASSRGGYNEKLF
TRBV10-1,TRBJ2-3,ASSSGTSDTQY
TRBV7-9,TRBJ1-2,ASRPRTGDYGYT
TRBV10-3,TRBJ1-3,AISESDRGAGNTIY
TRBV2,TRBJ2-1,ASSATSGRGEQF